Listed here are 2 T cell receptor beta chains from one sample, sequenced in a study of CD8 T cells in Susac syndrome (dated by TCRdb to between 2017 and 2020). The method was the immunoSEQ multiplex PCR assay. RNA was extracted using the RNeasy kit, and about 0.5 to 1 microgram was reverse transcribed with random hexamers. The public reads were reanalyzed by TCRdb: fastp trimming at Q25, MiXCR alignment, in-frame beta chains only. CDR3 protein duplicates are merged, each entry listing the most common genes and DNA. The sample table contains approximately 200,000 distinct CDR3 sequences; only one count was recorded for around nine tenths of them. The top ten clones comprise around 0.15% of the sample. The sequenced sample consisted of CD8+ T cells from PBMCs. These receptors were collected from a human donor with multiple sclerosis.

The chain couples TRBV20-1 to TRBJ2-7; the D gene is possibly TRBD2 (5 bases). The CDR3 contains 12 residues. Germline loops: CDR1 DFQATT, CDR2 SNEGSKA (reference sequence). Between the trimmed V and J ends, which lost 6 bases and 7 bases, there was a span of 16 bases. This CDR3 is CSAGSSEREQYF. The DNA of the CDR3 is TGCAGTGCGGGGAGTAGCGAGAGGGAGCAGTACTTC.

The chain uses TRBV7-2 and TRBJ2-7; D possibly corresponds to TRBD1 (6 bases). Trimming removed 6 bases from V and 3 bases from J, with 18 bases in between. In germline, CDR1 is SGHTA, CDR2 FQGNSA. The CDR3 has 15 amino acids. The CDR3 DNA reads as TGTGCCAGCAGTGACGTGTCCAGGACAGACTACGAGCAGTACTTC. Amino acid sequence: CASSDVSRTDYEQYF.